The 30 T cell receptor beta chains presented below share a single source sample, sequenced in a study of neoadjuvant anti-PD-1 for oral cavity cancer (dated by TCRdb to the early 2020s). The library was built by means of the immunoSEQ multiplex PCR assay. TCRdb holds this immuneACCESS table with in-frame rearrangements only. Some clones are missing; in checked studies, unresolved V genes explain under half, and the rest has no known cause. This sample lists approximately 15,000 clones; around 71% were detected once. Around 2.5% of the sample goes to the ten largest clones. The time point label on this specimen signifies: before neoadjuvant nivolumab. Sample: PBMCs, taken before nivolumab (anti-PD-1) treatment. Receptors originate from a person between 40 and 85 years old with oral cavity squamous cell carcinoma.

The CDR3 sequence is CASSRDPGSAFF. For the CDR3, the DNA is TGTGCCAGTAGTAGGGACCCCGGTTCCGCTTTCTTT. The chain links TRBV19 to TRBJ1-1, with D tentatively TRBD1 (5 bases). The germline V and J ends were trimmed by 4 bases and 11 bases, with 14 bases remaining between them. This CDR3 region has 12 residues. In germline, CDR1 is LNHDA, CDR2 SQIVND (reference sequence).

This clone was seen a handful of times. The chain is built from TRBV7-7 and TRBJ2-7, with D perhaps matching TRBD2 (5 bases). The CDR3 extends over 13 amino acids. Germline CDR1 and CDR2: SSHAT and FNYEAQ (reference sequence). The DNA for the CDR3 is TGTGCTAGCTCTCCGAACCGGGGATCCGAGCAGTACTTC. Encoded protein: CASSPNRGSEQYF.

The J gene is TRBJ2-7, the V gene TRBV6-1; no firm D call. The V end was cut by 7 bases, the J end by 2 bases, with 9 bases between. The CDR3 is made up of 12 amino acids. Looked up from germline, CDR1 is MNHNS and CDR2 is SASEGT. This chain's CDR3 is CASITLTYEQYF. DNA for the CDR3: TGTGCCAGCATTACTCTTACCTACGAGCAGTACTTC.

This clone has a handful of counts. The chain recombines TRBV28 with TRBJ2-7, with D possibly being TRBD2 (5 bases). The V gene lost 4 bases and the J gene lost 7 bases, with 20 bases spanning the gap. The CDR3 has 15 residues. The germline CDR1 and CDR2 sequences are MDHEN and SYDVKM. The CDR3 loop reads CASSYNSESSREQYF. CDR3 DNA: TGTGCCAGCAGTTACAATAGCGAGTCATCCAGGGAGCAGTACTTC.

This clone has a handful of counts. The CDR3 DNA sequence: TGTGCCAGCAGCCCCGGGACAGCGAACACCGGGGAGCTGTTTTTT. Its translation: CASSPGTANTGELFF. The chain couples TRBV6-1 to TRBJ2-2; 7 bases fit TRBD1. The CDR3 is 15 amino acids. CDR1 and CDR2 from the germline V gene are MNHNS and SASEGT. The ends lost 6 bases at V and 0 bases at J; junction bases unmatched: 4.

The rearrangement uses TRBV6-1 and TRBJ2-1; D is unclear. This CDR3 has 14 amino acids. The germline CDR1 and CDR2 sequences are MNHNS and SASEGT. V was pared by 6 bases and J by 9 bases, with 18 bases between. CDR3 sequence: CASRPPPPGGEQFF. CDR3 DNA: TGTGCCAGCAGGCCGCCCCCTCCAGGCGGTGAGCAGTTCTTC.

The chain combines TRBV10-3 with TRBJ1-5, with D perhaps matching TRBD1 (6 bases). There are 15 residues in the CDR3. Germline assignment: CDR1 ENHRY and CDR2 SYGVKD. V was shortened by 0 bases and J by 4 bases, with 10 bases between the two germline ends. CDR3 amino acids: CAISESGGANQPQHF. CDR3 sequence (DNA): TGTGCCATCAGTGAGTCGGGGGGGGCGAATCAGCCCCAGCATTTT.

This chain joins TRBV7-9 and TRBJ1-1; TRBD1 aligns across 7 bases. The CDR3 length is 14 residues. The ends lost 5 bases at V and 1 base at J; junction bases unmatched: 4. Germline assignment: CDR1 SEHNR and CDR2 FQNEAQ (reference sequence). DNA of the CDR3: TGTGCCAGCAGCCTAAACAGGGGGAACACTGAAGCTTTCTTT. This encodes CASSLNRGNTEAFF.

The chain uses TRBV19 and TRBJ2-7, with 9 bases that match TRBD1. From germline, CDR1 is LNHDA and CDR2 SQIVND (reference sequence). CDR3 size: 13 residues. With 9 bases clipped from V and 4 bases from J, the junction kept 7 bases outside the gene matches. The CDR3 loop reads CASQPGTGYEQYF. The DNA for the CDR3 is TGTGCCAGCCAACCCGGGACAGGGTACGAGCAGTACTTC.

The chain employs TRBV9 and TRBJ2-7; D not certain. Trimming took 4 bases from V and 2 from J, leaving 10 bases between them. The CDR3 totals 13 residues. Germline V gives CDR1 SGDLS, CDR2 YYNGEE. The CDR3 nucleotides read TGTGCCAGCAGCTTGACCCCAGCCTACGAGCAGTACTTC. Protein: CASSLTPAYEQYF.

This clone was recorded a few times. DNA of the CDR3: TGTGCCAGCAGTTTATCGGGGACAGGGGTATTACTTAGTTCCTACGAGCAGTACTTC. Translating gives CASSLSGTGVLLSSYEQYF. V usage is TRBV27 and J usage is TRBJ2-7; 10 nucleotides match TRBD1. The CDR3 spans 19 residues. Germline CDR1 is MNHEY and CDR2 is SMNVEV (reference sequence). With V trimmed by 0 bases and J by 1 base, 12 bases remained unmatched.

This clone appeared a few times. The rearrangement joins TRBV5-1 to TRBJ2-7; D may correspond to TRBD1 or TRBD2 (6 bases each). The germline V gene has CDR1 SGHRS and CDR2 YFSETQ. The CDR3 loop spans 16 amino acids. With 4 bases removed from V and 7 bases from J, the gap between germline ends came to 24 bases. CDR3 sequence reads: CASSPEGGQPWVEQYF. The CDR3 DNA reads as TGCGCCAGCAGCCCGGAAGGGGGGCAGCCCTGGGTAGAGCAGTACTTC.

The chain couples TRBV6-6 to TRBJ1-3; D may be TRBD1 (6 bases). The CDR3 runs to 12 residues. The ends were cut back, 8 bases at V and 4 bases at J, with 9 bases in the middle. Germline CDR1 MNHNY, CDR2 SVGAGI (reference sequence). The CDR3 loop is CASRQGGNTIYF. CDR3 bases: TGTGCCAGCCGGCAGGGGGGAAACACCATATATTTT.

V is TRBV12-5 and J is TRBJ1-3; perhaps TRBD1 as D (6 bases). This CDR3 is 18 amino acids long. The V end lost 3 bases, the J end lost 3 bases, and 21 bases lay between the germline ends. Per germline, CDR1 LGHNT and CDR2 FRNRAP. CDR3: CASGFQGLEGFGGNTIYF. CDR3 nucleotides: TGTGCTAGTGGTTTCCAGGGGTTGGAGGGTTTTGGTGGAAACACCATATATTTT.

V gene TRBV7-6 combines with J gene TRBJ1-4; 7 positions match TRBD1. CDR3 length equals 18 residues. CDR1 and CDR2 from the germline V gene are SGHVS and FNYEAQ. J lost 0 bases, V lost 2 bases, and 9 bases had no gene match. CDR3 nucleotides: TGTGCCAGCAGCTTATACGGACAGGCCGTTGCAACTAATGAAAAACTGTTTTTT. As protein: CASSLYGQAVATNEKLFF.

This sequence joins TRBV6-5 and TRBJ2-1; D ambiguous. Germline values: CDR1 MNHEY, CDR2 SVGAGI. CDR3 length: 14 residues. V lost 7 bases and J 2 bases, leaving 12 bases between the germline ends. In nucleotides, the CDR3 is TGTGCCAGCAAGGAAGTGAGCCCCTACAATGAGCAGTTCTTC. The encoded protein is CASKEVSPYNEQFF.

The chain uses TRBV29-1 and TRBJ2-1, with TRBD2 matching 10 bases. Trimming took 3 bases from V and 1 from J; bases not matched to a gene: 12. Germline CDR1 is SQVTM and CDR2 is ANQGSEA. The CDR3 has 18 residues. The CDR3 DNA sequence: TGCAGCGTTGACGCTATTTTCAAGCGGGGGGGTTCCTACAATGAGCAGTTCTTC. It yields the protein CSVDAIFKRGGSYNEQFF.

The CDR3 coding sequence is TGCAGCGTTGAGTCCCCCGACAGGGCTTCCTACAATGAGCAGTTCTTC. It codes for CSVESPDRASYNEQFF. The chain is built from TRBV29-1 and TRBJ2-1, with TRBD1 matching over 7 bases. Trimming removed 3 bases from V and 1 base from J; junction bases left unmatched: 9. This CDR3 has 16 amino acids. Looked up from germline, CDR1 is SQVTM and CDR2 is ANQGSEA.

This chain uses TRBV29-1 with TRBJ2-5; D is perhaps TRBD1 (6 bases). The CDR3 length is 14 residues. Germline-derived CDR1 and CDR2 are SQVTM and ANQGSEA. V lost 5 bases to trimming and J lost 4 bases, with 17 bases between them. CDR3: CSVTKNLGAETQYF. In DNA form, the CDR3 reads TGCAGCGTTACCAAAAATTTGGGGGCAGAGACCCAGTACTTC.

The V call is TRBV6-5, the J call TRBJ2-5, with 8 nucleotides matching TRBD1. The V and J ends lost 4 bases and 5 bases, in that order; junction bases with no gene match: 9. This CDR3 has 15 amino acids. From germline, CDR1 is MNHEY and CDR2 SVGAGI. The CDR3 spells CASSSQDRVWETQYF. In DNA, the CDR3 is TGTGCCAGCAGTTCCCAGGACAGGGTGTGGGAGACCCAGTACTTC.

This clone was detected only a few times. The rearrangement uses TRBV2 and TRBJ2-7; TRBD1 matches 10 bases. The ends lost 4 bases at V and 1 base at J; junction bases unmatched: 1. Germline V gives CDR1 SNHLY, CDR2 FYNNEI. The CDR3 runs to 14 residues. In nucleotides, the CDR3 is TGTGCCAGCAGTGGACAGGGGGCTTCCTACGAGCAGTACTTC. Protein: CASSGQGASYEQYF.

The V and J genes are TRBV30 and TRBJ2-2; D unclear. Germline CDR1 reads GTSNPN; CDR2 reads SVGIG (reference sequence). CDR3 length: 13 residues. With 2 bases removed from V and 2 bases from J, the gap between germline ends came to 6 bases. The CDR3 protein is CAWSFPNTGELFF. Written as DNA, the CDR3 is TGTGCCTGGAGTTTCCCCAACACCGGGGAGCTGTTTTTT.

This clone has just one count. This chain connects TRBV2 to TRBJ2-1; D is undetermined. Per the germline V gene, CDR1 is SNHLY and CDR2 is FYNNEI. The ends were cut back, 6 bases at V and 2 bases at J, with 8 bases in the middle. The CDR3 runs to 13 residues. CDR3 amino acids: CASSLGPYNEQFF. In nucleotides, the CDR3 is TGTGCCAGCAGCTTGGGTCCCTACAATGAGCAGTTCTTC.

This rearrangement joins TRBV14 to TRBJ2-7; no reliable D call. The V end lost 4 bases, the J end lost 7 bases, and 11 bases lay between the germline ends. The germline V gene encodes CDR1 SGHDN and CDR2 FVKESK. This CDR3 has 12 amino acids. The CDR3 bases are TGTGCCAGCAGCCCTGGGGTCGGAGAGCAGTACTTC. Encoded protein: CASSPGVGEQYF.

The chain is built from TRBV30 and TRBJ2-5, with 11 positions matching TRBD2. The CDR3 loop spans 13 amino acids. Germline CDR1 reads GTSNPN; CDR2 reads SVGIG (reference sequence). Germline trimming cut 1 base from V and 7 bases from J; bases unmatched to any gene: 2. The CDR3, as DNA: TGTGCCTGGAGTGGGCTAGCGGGAGGGACCCAGTACTTC. Amino acid sequence: CAWSGLAGGTQYF.

The chain is built from TRBV9 and TRBJ2-7; TRBD2 matches 9 bases. The CDR3 covers 13 residues. The germline V gene encodes CDR1 SGDLS and CDR2 YYNGEE. V lost 3 bases to trimming and J lost 4 bases; unmatched junction nucleotides: 2. Written as DNA, the CDR3 is TGTGCCAGCAGCGGGACTAGCGAGTACGAGCAGTACTTC. Translation gives CASSGTSEYEQYF.

This rearrangement joins TRBV6-1 to TRBJ2-3; the D is unclear. The length of the CDR3 is 14 residues. Germline V gene sequence: CDR1 MNHNS, CDR2 SASEGT. The V gene lost 7 bases and the J gene lost 4 bases, with 15 bases spanning the gap. CDR3 nucleotides: TGTGCCAGCAAAGTTGGCGCCACGGCAGATACGCAGTATTTT. Translating it yields CASKVGATADTQYF.

This clone was detected once. This chain links TRBV6-5 with TRBJ1-5, with unresolved D. This CDR3 has 15 residues. Germline CDR1 MNHEY, CDR2 SVGAGI. V shed 6 bases and J shed 2 bases, with 14 bases lying between them. The chain's CDR3 is CASSRKPGGNQPQHF. CDR3 nucleotide sequence: TGTGCCAGCAGCCGTAAGCCCGGCGGCAATCAGCCCCAGCATTTT.

The table lists this clone with a few counts. The chain is built from TRBV7-2 and TRBJ2-2; no clear D gene. CDR3 length: 12 residues. Germline CDR1 reads SGHTA; CDR2 reads FQGNSA. Trimming stripped 7 bases from V and 5 bases from J, with 8 bases between. CDR3 in amino acids: CASNHGTGELFF. CDR3 bases: TGTGCCAGCAACCATGGGACCGGGGAGCTGTTTTTT.

This clone showed up just a few times. V is TRBV7-9 and J is TRBJ2-7; D perhaps matches TRBD1 (5 bases). Germline assignment: CDR1 SEHNR and CDR2 FQNEAQ (reference sequence). The V and J ends lost 5 bases and 5 bases respectively, with 13 bases between them. The CDR3 totals 13 residues. CDR3 amino acids: CASSAQGVDEQYF. The DNA of the CDR3 is TGTGCCAGCAGCGCACAAGGGGTAGACGAGCAGTACTTC.